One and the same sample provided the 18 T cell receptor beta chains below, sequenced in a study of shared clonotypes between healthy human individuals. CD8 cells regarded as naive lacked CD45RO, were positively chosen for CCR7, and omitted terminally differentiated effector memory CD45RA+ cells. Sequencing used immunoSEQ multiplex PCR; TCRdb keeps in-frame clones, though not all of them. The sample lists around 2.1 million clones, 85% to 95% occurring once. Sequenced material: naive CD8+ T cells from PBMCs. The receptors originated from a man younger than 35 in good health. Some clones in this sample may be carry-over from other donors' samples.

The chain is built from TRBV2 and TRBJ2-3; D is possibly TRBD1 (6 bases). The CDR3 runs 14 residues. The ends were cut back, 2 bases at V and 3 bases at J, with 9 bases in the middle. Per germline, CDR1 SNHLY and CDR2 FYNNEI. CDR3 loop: CASSEPRGTDTQYF. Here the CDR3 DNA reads TGTGCCAGCAGTGAACCGAGGGGGACAGATACGCAGTATTTT.

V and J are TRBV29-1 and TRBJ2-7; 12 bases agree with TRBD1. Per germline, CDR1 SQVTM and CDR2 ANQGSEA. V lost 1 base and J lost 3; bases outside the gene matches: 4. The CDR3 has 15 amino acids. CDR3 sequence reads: CSVEGRDRGLYEQYF. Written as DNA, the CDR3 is TGCAGCGTTGAAGGTCGGGACAGGGGGCTCTACGAGCAGTACTTC.

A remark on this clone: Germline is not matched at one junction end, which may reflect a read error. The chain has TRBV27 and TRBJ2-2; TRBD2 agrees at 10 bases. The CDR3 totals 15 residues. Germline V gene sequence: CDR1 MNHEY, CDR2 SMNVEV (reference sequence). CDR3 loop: CASTLAGGGTGELFF. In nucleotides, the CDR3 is TGTGCCAGCACTTTAGCGGGAGGAGGTACCGGGGAGCTGTTTTTT.

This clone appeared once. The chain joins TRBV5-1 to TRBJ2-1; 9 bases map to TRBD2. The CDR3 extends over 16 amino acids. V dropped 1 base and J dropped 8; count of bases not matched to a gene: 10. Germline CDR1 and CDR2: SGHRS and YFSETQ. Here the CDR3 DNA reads TGCGCCAGCAGCTTGACCGGGACTAGCAGGATCTATGAGCAGTTCTTC. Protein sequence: CASSLTGTSRIYEQFF.

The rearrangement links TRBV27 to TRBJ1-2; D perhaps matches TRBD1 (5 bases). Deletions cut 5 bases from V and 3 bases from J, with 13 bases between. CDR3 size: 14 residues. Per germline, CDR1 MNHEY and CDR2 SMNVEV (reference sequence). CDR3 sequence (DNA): TGTGCCAGCAGTCCTAAGGGGAACGACTATGGCTACACCTTC. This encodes CASSPKGNDYGYTF.

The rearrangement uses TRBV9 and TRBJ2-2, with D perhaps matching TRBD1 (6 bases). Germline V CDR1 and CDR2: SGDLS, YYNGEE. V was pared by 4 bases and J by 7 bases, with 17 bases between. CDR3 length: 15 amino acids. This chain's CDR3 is CASSQVPGAGGELFF. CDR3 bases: TGTGCCAGCAGCCAAGTCCCAGGGGCAGGCGGGGAGCTGTTTTTT.

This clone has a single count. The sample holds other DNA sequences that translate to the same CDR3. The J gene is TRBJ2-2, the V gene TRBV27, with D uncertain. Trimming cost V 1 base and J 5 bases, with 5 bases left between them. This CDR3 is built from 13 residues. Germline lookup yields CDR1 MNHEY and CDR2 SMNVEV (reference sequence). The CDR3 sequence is CASSLLSTGELFF. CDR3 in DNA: TGTGCCAGCAGTTTATTATCTACCGGGGAGCTGTTTTTT.

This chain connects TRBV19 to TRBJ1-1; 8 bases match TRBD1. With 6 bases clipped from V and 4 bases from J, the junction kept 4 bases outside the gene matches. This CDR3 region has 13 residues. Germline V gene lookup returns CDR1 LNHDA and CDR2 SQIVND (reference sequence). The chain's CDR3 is CASRDRAGTEAFF. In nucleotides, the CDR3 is TGTGCCAGTAGGGACAGGGCGGGCACTGAAGCTTTCTTT.

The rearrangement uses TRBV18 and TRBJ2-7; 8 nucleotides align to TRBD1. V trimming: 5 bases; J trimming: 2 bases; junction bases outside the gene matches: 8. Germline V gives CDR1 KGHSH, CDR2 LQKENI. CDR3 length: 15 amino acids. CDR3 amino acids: CASSFRGQVPYEQYF. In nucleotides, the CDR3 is TGTGCCAGCTCATTCAGGGGGCAAGTACCCTACGAGCAGTACTTC.

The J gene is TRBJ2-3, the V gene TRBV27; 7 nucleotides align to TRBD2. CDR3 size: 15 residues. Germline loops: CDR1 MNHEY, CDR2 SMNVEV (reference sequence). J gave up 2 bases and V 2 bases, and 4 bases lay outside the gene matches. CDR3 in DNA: TGTGCCAGCAGTTTACGACTAGCTCCCACAGATACGCAGTATTTT. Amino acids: CASSLRLAPTDTQYF.

The DNA for the CDR3 is TGTGCCAGCAGTTCGTGGGAGTTAATTACCGGGGAGCTGTTTTTT. Protein product: CASSSWELITGELFF. This rearrangement joins TRBV27 to TRBJ2-2; tentative D call: TRBD2 (5 bases). V shed 4 bases and J shed 5 bases, with 14 bases lying between them. The CDR3 is 15 residues long. Germline V lookup: CDR1 MNHEY, CDR2 SMNVEV (reference sequence).

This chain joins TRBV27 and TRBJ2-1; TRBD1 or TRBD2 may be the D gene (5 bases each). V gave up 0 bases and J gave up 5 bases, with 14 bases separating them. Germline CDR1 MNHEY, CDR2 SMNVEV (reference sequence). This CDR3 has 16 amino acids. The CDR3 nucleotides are TGTGCCAGCAGTTTATCTCCCGGGGCAGCAGACAATGAGCAGTTCTTC. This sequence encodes CASSLSPGAADNEQFF.

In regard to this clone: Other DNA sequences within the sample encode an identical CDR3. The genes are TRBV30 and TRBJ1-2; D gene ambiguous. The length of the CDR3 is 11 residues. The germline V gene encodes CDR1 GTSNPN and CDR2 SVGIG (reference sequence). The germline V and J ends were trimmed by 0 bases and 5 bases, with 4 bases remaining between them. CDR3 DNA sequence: TGTGCCTGGAGTGTTCCATATGGCTACACCTTC. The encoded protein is CAWSVPYGYTF.

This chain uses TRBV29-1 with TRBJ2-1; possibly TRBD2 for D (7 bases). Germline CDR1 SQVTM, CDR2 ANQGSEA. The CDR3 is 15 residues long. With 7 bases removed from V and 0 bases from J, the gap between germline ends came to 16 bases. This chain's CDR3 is CSAEGGPPSYNEQFF. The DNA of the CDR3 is TGCAGCGCCGAGGGGGGGCCACCCTCCTACAATGAGCAGTTCTTC.

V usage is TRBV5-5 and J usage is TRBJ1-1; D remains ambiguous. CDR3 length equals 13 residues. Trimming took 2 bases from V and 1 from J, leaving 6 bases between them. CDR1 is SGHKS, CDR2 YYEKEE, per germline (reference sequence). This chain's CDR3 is CASSFLWNTEAFF. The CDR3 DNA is TGTGCCAGCAGCTTCCTGTGGAACACTGAAGCTTTCTTT.

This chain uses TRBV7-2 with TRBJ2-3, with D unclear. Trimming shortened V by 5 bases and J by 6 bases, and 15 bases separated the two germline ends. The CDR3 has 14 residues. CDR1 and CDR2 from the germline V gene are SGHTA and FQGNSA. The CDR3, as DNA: TGTGCCAGCAGCGAGGCAAGTGGGCTGGATACGCAGTATTTT. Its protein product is CASSEASGLDTQYF.

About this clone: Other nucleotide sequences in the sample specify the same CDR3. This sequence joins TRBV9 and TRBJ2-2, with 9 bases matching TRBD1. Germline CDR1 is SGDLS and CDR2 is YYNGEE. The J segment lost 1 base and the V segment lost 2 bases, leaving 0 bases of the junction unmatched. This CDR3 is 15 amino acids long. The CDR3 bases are TGTGCCAGCAGCGTGGACAGGGGGAACACCGGGGAGCTGTTTTTT. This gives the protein CASSVDRGNTGELFF.

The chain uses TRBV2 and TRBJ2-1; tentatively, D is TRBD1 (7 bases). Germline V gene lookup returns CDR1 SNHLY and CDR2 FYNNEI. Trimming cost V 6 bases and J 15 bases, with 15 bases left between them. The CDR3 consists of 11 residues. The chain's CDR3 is CASSQGGFPFF. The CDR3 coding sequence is TGTGCCAGCAGCCAGGGGGGATTTCCGTTCTTC.